Included here is one TCR beta chain sequence, with context. Its antigen is undetermined. MiXCR, applied by TCRdb to the 5' RACE reads, yields one record per CDR3 protein. This table holds about 280,000 distinct CDR3 sequences, roughly 20% found once. The sample comes from a study of CD8 T cells in ankylosing spondylitis. This CDR3 is 18 amino acids long. The germline V gene encodes CDR1 SGHRS and CDR2 YFSETQ. J was trimmed by 0 bases and V by 5 bases; bases with no gene match: 10. Study-level results: Reportedly, disease-linked clones are significantly enriched in ankylosing spondylitis patients' matched synovial fluid. A number of the motif variants had already been described in reactive arthritis synovial fluid and blood.

This TCR came from a male donor with ankylosing spondylitis or in good health (not recorded which). The rearrangement joins TRBV5-1 to TRBJ2-6; 8 bases are shared with TRBD2. The sample was blood, either unsorted or a sorted T cell fraction (not recorded which). The CDR3 spells CASRSTSGTSSGANVLTF. For the CDR3, the DNA is TGCGCCAGCAGGTCAACCTCCGGGACTAGCTCTGGGGCCAACGTCCTGACTTTC.